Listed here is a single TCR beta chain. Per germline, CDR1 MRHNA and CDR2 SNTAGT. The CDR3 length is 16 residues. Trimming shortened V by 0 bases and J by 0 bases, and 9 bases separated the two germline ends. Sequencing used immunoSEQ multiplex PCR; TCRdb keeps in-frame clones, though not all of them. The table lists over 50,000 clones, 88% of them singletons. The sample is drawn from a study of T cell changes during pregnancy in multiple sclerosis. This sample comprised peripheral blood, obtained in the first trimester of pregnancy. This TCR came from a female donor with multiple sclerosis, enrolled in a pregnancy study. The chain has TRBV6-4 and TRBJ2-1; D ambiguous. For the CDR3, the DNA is TGTGCCAGCAGTGACTCGGAGCGAACCTCCTACAATGAGCAGTTCTTC. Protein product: CASSDSERTSYNEQFF.